The clone carrying this T cell receptor beta chain was found a few times. Antigen unknown. This specimen belongs to a study of early T cells in non-severe SARS-CoV-2 infection. Overall study: Sequenced material consisted of bulk RNA (from unsorted whole blood), and chains were unpaired.

Findings and caveats of the study: VDJdb matching favored anti-spike CD8 responses, missing private and CD4 specificities.

Unique molecular identifiers (one per individual cDNA molecule) were attached. From the 5' RACE reads, TCRdb called clonotypes with MiXCR, one entry per CDR3 protein. This sample has tens of thousands of distinct CDR3 sequences, with over 5% found just once. V was cut by 1 base and J by 5 bases, with 10 bases left in between. The germline V gene has CDR1 KGHDR and CDR2 SFDVKD. The CDR3 contains 15 residues. V and J are TRBV24-1 and TRBJ2-2; TRBD2 might be the D (6 bases). This clonotype was obtained from an adult who was a healthcare worker with PCR-confirmed SARS-CoV-2 infection or an uninfected control (not recorded which). The sequenced sample was whole blood. The CDR3 DNA reads as TGTGCCACCAGTGATTTATCGGGGGTAACCGGGGAGCTGTTTTTT. Amino acids: CATSDLSGVTGELFF.